Listed below are T cell receptor beta chains from one sample, sequenced in a study of T-cell reconstitution after alpha-beta-depleted transplantation in children. TCRdb independently ran MiXCR on the PCR reads; one entry per CDR3 protein. This sample has 450,000 to 500,000 distinct CDR3 sequences, with about an eighth found just once. Sequencing used PBMCs from the stem cell graft donor, obtained from the stem cell graft. The receptors were gathered from a human donor who donated a stem cell graft to a child with combined immunodeficiency. The CDR3 runs from the conserved cysteine through the conserved F or W. A D gene is named only where the DNA matches it firmly. Expanded clones are given a class, and other clones once, few, many or no size at all.

>TRBV18|few|TRBJ2-1|NA
CASSPIATEQFF
TGTGCCAGCTCACCAATAGCTACTGAGCAGTTCTTC
>TRBV4-3|few|TRBJ2-2|NA
CASSQDRASLTGELFF
TGCGCCAGCAGCCAAGATCGGGCTAGTTTAACCGGGGAGCTGTTTTTT
>TRBV18|NA|TRBJ2-2|NA
CASSPRGGPRPTNTGELFF
TGTGCCAGCTCACCCAGGGGGGGCCCCCGACCAACGAACACCGGGGAGCTGTTTTTT
>TRBV18|many|TRBJ1-1|NA
CASSPGRGTEAFF
TGTGCCAGCTCACCAGGCAGGGGCACTGAAGCTTTCTTT
>TRBV12-3/TRBV12-4|few|TRBJ2-2|NA
CASDWGARGELFF
TGTGCCTCCGACTGGGGGGCGCGAGGGGAGCTGTTTTTT
>TRBV11-2|few|TRBJ2-1|NA
CASGPDNEQFF
TGTGCCAGCGGGCCGGACAATGAGCAGTTCTTC
>TRBV10-2|few|TRBJ2-3|TRBD2
CATRVLAVWDTQYF
TGCGCCACCCGGGTTCTAGCGGTTTGGGATACGCAGTATTTT
>TRBV29-1|few|TRBJ2-1|NA
CSLKGYDNEQFF
TGCAGCCTCAAAGGGTATGACAATGAGCAGTTCTTC
>TRBV29-1|many|TRBJ2-7|TRBD1
CSVTRDRPNSYEQYF
TGCAGCGTTACTAGGGACAGGCCGAATTCCTACGAGCAGTACTTC
>TRBV3-1|NA|TRBJ2-1|TRBD1
CASSRTGELNEQFF
TGTGCCAGCAGTCGGACAGGGGAACTCAATGAGCAGTTCTTC
>TRBV12-3/TRBV12-4|many|TRBJ2-3|NA
CASSRGTSWDTQYF
TGTGCCAGCAGCCGCGGGACCTCTTGGGATACGCAGTATTTT
>TRBV18|NA|TRBJ2-7|NA
CASSPAGAGYEQYF
TGTGCCAGCTCACCGGCAGGTGCAGGCTACGAGCAGTACTTC
>TRBV12-3/TRBV12-4|NA|TRBJ2-2|TRBD2
CACSSWGSGGANTGELFF
TGTGCCTGCAGTTCATGGGGTAGCGGGGGGGCGAACACCGGGGAGCTGTTTTTT
>TRBV5-1|many|TRBJ2-3|NA
CASSPAGPITDTQYF
TGCGCCAGCAGCCCTGCCGGACCTATCACAGATACGCAGTATTTT
>TRBV6-1|NA|TRBJ2-1|TRBD2
CASRLAAAYNEQFF
TGTGCCAGCAGACTAGCGGCCGCCTACAATGAGCAGTTCTTC
>TRBV5-1|once|TRBJ2-3|TRBD2
CASSPTLAGESTDTQYF
TGCGCCAGCAGCCCGACCTTAGCGGGAGAAAGTACAGATACGCAGTATTTT
>TRBV12-3/TRBV12-4|NA|TRBJ1-1|NA
CASSVPPEAFF
TGTGCCAGCAGTGTGCCCCCTGAAGCTTTCTTT
>TRBV11-2|NA|TRBJ1-1|TRBD1
CASSLDRDSRQAFF
TGTGCCAGCAGCTTAGACCGGGACAGCAGACAAGCTTTCTTT